The source of this T cell receptor beta chain is a study of T-cell memory formation after mild COVID-19. Study-wide findings and caveats: Researchers report contracting CD4+ clones mostly in CM and EM, with CD8+ clones in EMRA.

5'RACE primed from the constant segment yielded TCR alpha and TCR beta cDNA libraries bearing sample barcodes and UMIs. TCRdb re-derived calls from the 5' RACE reads in MiXCR, one entry per CDR3 protein. The repertoire holds fewer than 450,000 distinct CDR3 sequences, 20% to 25% seen once, with 7.5% to 10% in the top ten. This clonotype has only a few counts. Antigen unknown. The sample consisted of PBMCs or a T cell subset sorted from them (not recorded which). The sequence was obtained from an adult woman who had mild COVID-19 (a few samples of this study predate the infection). Cell type and time point are not known.

The DNA for the CDR3 is TGTGCCAGCAGCCACCGGCTCGGGGGAGCGCAAGAGACCCAGTACTTC. Protein: CASSHRLGGAQETQYF. V is TRBV11-2 and J is TRBJ2-5; D may be TRBD2 (6 bases). V gave up 5 bases and J gave up 2 bases, with 18 bases separating them. The CDR3 spans 16 residues. Germline V gives CDR1 SGHAT, CDR2 FQNNGV.